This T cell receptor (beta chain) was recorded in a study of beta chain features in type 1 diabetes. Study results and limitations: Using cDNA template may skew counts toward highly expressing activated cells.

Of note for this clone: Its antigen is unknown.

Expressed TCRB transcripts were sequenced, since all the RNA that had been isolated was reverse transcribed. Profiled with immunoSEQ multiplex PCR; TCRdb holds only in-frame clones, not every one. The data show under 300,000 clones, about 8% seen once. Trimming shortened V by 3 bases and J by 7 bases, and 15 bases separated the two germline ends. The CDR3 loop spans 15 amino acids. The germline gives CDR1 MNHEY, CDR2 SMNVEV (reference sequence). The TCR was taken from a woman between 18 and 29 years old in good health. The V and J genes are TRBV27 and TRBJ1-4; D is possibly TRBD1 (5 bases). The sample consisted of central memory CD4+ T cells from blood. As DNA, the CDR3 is TGTGCCAGCAGTTTCCGGAGTTCGGGGGGTGAAAAACTGTTTTTT. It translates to CASSFRSSGGEKLFF. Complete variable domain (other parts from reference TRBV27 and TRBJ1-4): EAQVTQNPRYLITVTGKKLTVTCSQNMNHEYMSWYRQDPGLGLRQIYYSMNVEVTDKGDVPEGYKVSRKEKRNFPLILESPSPNQTSLYFCASSFRSSGGEKLFFGSGTQLSVL.